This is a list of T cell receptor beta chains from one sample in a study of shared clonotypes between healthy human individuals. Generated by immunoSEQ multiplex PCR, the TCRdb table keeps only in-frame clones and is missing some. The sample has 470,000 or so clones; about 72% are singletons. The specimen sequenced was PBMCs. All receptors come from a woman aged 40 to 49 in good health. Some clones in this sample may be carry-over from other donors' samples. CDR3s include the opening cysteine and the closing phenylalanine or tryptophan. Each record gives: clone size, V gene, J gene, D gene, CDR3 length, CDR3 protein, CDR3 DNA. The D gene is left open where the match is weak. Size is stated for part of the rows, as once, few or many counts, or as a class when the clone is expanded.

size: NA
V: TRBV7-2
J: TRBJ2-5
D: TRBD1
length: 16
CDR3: CASSLTRDRGTETQYF
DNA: TGTGCCAGCAGCTTAACCCGGGACAGGGGGACAGAGACCCAGTACTTC

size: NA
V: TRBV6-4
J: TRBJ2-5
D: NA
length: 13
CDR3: CASSPEGGETQYF
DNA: TGTGCCAGCAGTCCTGAGGGGGGAGAGACCCAGTACTTC

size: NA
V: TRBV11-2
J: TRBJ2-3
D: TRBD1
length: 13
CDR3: CASSSDRADTQYF
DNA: TGTGCCAGCAGCTCCGACAGGGCAGATACGCAGTATTTT

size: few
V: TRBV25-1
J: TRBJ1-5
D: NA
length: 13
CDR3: CASSGSVNQPQHF
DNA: TGTGCCAGCAGTGGTTCAGTCAATCAGCCCCAGCATTTT

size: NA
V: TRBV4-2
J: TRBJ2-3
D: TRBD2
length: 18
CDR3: CASSQESGKAGVGDTQYF
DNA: TGTGCCAGCAGCCAAGAGTCGGGGAAAGCGGGAGTTGGAGATACGCAGTATTTT

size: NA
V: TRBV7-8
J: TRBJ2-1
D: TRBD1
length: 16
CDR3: CASSLLGQGAYNEQFF
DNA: TGTGCCAGCAGCTTACTCGGACAGGGGGCTTACAATGAGCAGTTCTTC

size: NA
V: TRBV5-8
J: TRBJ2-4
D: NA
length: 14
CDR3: CASRQPIAKNIQYF
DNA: TGTGCCAGCAGACAGCCGATAGCCAAAAACATTCAGTACTTC

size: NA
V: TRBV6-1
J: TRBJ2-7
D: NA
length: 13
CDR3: CASSEAAGHETSF
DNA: TGTGCCAGCAGTGAAGCCGCCGGACACGAAACCAGCTTC

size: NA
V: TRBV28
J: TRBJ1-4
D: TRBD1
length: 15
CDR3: CASSFIGQGNEKLFF
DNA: TGTGCCAGCAGTTTTATTGGACAGGGGAATGAAAAACTGTTTTTT

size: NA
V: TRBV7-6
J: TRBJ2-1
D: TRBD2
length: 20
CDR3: CASSLVAAGETGSSYNEQFF
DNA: TGTGCCAGCAGCTTAGTTGCAGCGGGAGAAACAGGGAGCTCCTACAATGAGCAGTTCTTC

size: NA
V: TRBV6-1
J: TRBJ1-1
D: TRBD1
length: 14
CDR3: CASRSTGTYTEAFF
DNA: TGTGCCAGCAGATCGACAGGGACCTACACTGAAGCTTTCTTT

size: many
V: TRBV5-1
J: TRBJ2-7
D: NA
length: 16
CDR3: CASSLSGVIGLYEQYF
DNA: TGCGCCAGCAGCTTGTCAGGGGTGATTGGATTGTACGAGCAGTACTTC

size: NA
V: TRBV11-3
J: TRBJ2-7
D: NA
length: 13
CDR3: CASSPWDSYEQYF
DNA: TGTGCCAGCAGCCCATGGGACTCCTACGAGCAGTACTTC

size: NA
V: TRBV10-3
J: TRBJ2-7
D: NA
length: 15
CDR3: CAISSGTRSSYEQYF
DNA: TGTGCCATCAGTTCCGGGACTCGGAGCTCCTACGAGCAGTACTTC

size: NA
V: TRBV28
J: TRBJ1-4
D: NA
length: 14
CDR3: CASTQALGSEKLFF
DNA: TGTGCCAGCACCCAGGCTCTAGGGAGCGAAAAACTGTTTTTT

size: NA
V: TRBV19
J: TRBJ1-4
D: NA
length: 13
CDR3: CASSISGTEKLFF
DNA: TGTGCCAGTAGTATTTCAGGGACCGAAAAACTGTTTTTT

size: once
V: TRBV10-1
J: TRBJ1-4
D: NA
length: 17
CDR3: CASRCETGITTNEKLFF
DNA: TGCGCCAGCAGATGCGAGACAGGCATAACAACTAATGAAAAACTGTTTTTT

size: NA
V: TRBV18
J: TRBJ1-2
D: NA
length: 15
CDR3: CASSLEQGPNYGYTF
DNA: TGTGCCAGCTCACTCGAACAGGGCCCTAACTATGGCTACACCTTC

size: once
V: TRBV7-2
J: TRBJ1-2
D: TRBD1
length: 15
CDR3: CASSLGGTGIYGYTF
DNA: TGTGCCAGCAGCTTAGGTGGGACAGGGATCTATGGCTACACCTTC

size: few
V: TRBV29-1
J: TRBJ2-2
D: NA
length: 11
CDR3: CSVEEGGELFF
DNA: TGCAGCGTTGAGGAAGGCGGGGAGCTGTTTTTT

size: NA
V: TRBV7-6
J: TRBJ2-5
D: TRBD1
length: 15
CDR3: CASSRGQGRQETQYF
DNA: TGTGCCAGCAGCCGCGGACAGGGGCGACAAGAGACCCAGTACTTC

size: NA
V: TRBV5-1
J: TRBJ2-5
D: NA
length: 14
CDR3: CASSQGTIQETQYF
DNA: TGCGCCAGCAGCCAAGGGACAATCCAAGAGACCCAGTACTTC

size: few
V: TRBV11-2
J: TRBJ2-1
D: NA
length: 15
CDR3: CASSSGTSLYNEQFF
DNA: TGTGCCAGCAGCTCCGGTACGTCTCTTTACAATGAGCAGTTCTTC

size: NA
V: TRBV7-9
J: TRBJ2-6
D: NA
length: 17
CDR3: CASSLAKQGAGANVLTF
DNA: TGTGCCAGCAGCTTAGCAAAACAGGGTGCTGGGGCCAACGTCCTGACTTTC

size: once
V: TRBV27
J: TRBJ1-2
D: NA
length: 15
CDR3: CASSGGGWGNYGYTF
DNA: TGTGCCAGCAGTGGTGGAGGGTGGGGTAACTATGGCTACACCTTC

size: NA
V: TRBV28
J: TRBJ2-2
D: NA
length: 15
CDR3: CASSLSSSWTGELLF
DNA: TGTGCCAGCAGTTTATCCTCCTCCTGGACCGGGGAGCTGCTTTTT

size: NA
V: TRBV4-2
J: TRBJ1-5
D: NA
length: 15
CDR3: CASSQDREGNQPQHF
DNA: TGTGCCAGCAGCCAAGACAGGGAGGGCAATCAGCCCCAGCATTTT

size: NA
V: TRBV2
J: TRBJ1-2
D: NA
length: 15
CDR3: CASTEVPGLNYGYTF
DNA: TGTGCCAGCACCGAGGTTCCAGGGCTTAACTATGGCTACACCTTC

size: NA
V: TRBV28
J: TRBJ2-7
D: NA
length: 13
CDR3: CASRISASYEQYF
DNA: TGTGCCAGCAGAATCTCGGCTTCCTACGAGCAGTACTTC

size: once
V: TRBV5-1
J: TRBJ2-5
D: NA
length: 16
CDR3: CASSLADSTSQETQYF
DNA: TGCGCCAGCAGCTTGGCGGACTCTACCTCCCAAGAGACCCAGTACTTC

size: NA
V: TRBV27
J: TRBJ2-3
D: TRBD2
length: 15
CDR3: CASSWGTSGEVGQYF
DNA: TGTGCCAGCAGTTGGGGGACTAGCGGGGAGGTGGGGCAGTATTTT

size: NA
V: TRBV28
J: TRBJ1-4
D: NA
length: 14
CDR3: CASSFRGSNEKLFF
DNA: TGTGCCAGCAGTTTTCGGGGTTCAAATGAAAAACTGTTTTTT

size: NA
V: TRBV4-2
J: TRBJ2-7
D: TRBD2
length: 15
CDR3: CASSPRLAGESEQYF
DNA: TGTGCCAGCAGCCCAAGACTAGCGGGAGAAAGTGAGCAGTACTTC

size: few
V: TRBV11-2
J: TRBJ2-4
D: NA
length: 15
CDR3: CASSLVWGAKNIQYF
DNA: TGTGCCAGCAGCCTGGTCTGGGGAGCCAAAAACATTCAGTACTTC

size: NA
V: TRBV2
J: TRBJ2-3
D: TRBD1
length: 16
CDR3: CASSGPRDRAIDTQYF
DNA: TGTGCCAGCAGTGGACCCCGGGACAGGGCGATAGATACGCAGTATTTT

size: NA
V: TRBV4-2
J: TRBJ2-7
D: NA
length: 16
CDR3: CASSQDSLAGAYEQYF
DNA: TGTGCCAGCAGCCAAGATAGTTTGGCGGGGGCATACGAGCAGTACTTC

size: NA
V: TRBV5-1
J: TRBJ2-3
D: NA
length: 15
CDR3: CASSLSASGTDTQYF
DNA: TGCGCCAGCAGCTTGAGCGCTAGCGGCACAGATACGCAGTATTTT

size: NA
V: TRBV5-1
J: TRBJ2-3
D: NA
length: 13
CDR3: CASSPSSPDTQYF
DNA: TGCGCCAGCAGCCCAAGTAGCCCCGATACGCAGTATTTT

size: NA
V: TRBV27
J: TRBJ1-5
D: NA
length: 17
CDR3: CASSPQGGRVSNQPQHF
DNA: TGTGCCAGCAGCCCCCAGGGTGGCAGGGTTAGCAATCAGCCCCAGCATTTT

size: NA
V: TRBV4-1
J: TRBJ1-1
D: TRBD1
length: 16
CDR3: CASSPFPGQASTEAFF
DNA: TGCGCCAGCAGCCCGTTTCCTGGACAGGCGAGCACTGAAGCTTTCTTT

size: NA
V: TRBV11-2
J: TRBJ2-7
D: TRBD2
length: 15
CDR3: CASSPTSGSGYEQYF
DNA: TGTGCCAGCAGCCCCACTAGCGGGAGCGGGTACGAGCAGTACTTC

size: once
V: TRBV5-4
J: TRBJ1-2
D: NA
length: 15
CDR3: CASSLEVGANYGYTF
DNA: TGTGCCAGCAGCTTAGAAGTCGGTGCTAACTATGGCTACACCTTC

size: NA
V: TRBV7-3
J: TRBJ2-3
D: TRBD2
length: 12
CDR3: CASSSGGDTQYF
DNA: TGTGCCAGCAGCTCGGGGGGAGATACGCAGTATTTT

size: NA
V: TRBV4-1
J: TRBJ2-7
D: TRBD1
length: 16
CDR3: CASSPKPERTGSQQYF
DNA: TGCGCCAGCAGCCCTAAACCCGAACGGACAGGGTCGCAACAGTACTTC

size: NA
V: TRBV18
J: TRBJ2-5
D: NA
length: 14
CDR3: CASSPGLFQETQYF
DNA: TGTGCCAGCTCACCAGGACTCTTCCAAGAGACCCAGTACTTC

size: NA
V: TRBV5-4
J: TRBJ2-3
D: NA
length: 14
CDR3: CASGSISMGDTQYF
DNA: TGTGCCAGCGGGTCAATTAGCATGGGGGATACGCAGTATTTT

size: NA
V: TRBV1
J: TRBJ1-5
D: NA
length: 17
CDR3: CTSSHFSPSLCHQPQHF
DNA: TGCACCAGCAGCCATTTTAGTCCGAGTTTGTGCCATCAGCCCCAGCATTTT

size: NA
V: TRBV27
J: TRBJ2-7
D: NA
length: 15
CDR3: CASSFGTEMTYEQYF
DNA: TGTGCCAGCAGTTTCGGGACCGAGATGACCTACGAGCAGTACTTC

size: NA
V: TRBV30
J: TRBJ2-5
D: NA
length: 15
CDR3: CAWSLGAGRIETQYF
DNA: TGTGCCTGGAGTCTAGGGGCTGGTCGTATTGAGACCCAGTACTTC

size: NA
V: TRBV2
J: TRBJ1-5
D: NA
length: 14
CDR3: CASSPTGPNQPQHF
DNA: TGTGCCAGCAGTCCTACCGGTCCCAATCAGCCCCAGCATTTT

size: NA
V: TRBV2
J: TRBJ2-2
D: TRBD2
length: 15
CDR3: CASSRSGSNTGELFF
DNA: TGTGCCAGCAGTCGTAGCGGGAGTAACACCGGGGAGCTGTTTTTT